This TCR beta chain was captured in a study of radiotherapy plus CTLA-4 blockade in lung cancer. Overall study findings and caveats: TCR clones from tumors expanded in blood after radiotherapy plus ipilimumab.

This clone was observed a handful of times. Its target is unknown. V lost 4 bases and J 0 bases, leaving 12 bases between the germline ends. The CDR3 is 15 amino acids. Germline V CDR1 and CDR2: SGHAT, FQNNGV. Profiled with immunoSEQ multiplex PCR; TCRdb holds only in-frame clones, not every one. This table has over 85,000 clones, roughly 80% appearing once. The sample in question was peripheral blood, obtained from a patient treated with radiotherapy plus ipilimumab. This clonotype originated in a human donor with non-small cell lung cancer that progressed on radiotherapy plus ipilimumab. J is TRBJ2-5 and V is TRBV11-2, with TRBD2 as a possible D gene (6 bases). CDR3 amino acids: CASSSQRDYQETQYF. The CDR3, as DNA: TGTGCCAGCAGCTCGCAACGGGACTACCAAGAGACCCAGTACTTC.